This T cell receptor beta chain was recovered during a study of CD8 T cells in ankylosing spondylitis. Findings of the study overall: A TCR beta motif of several highly homologous variants appeared characteristic of ankylosing spondylitis blood.

TCRdb recomputed calls from the 5' RACE reads with MiXCR, one row per CDR3 protein. The sample has about 540,000 distinct CDR3 sequences; approximately 11% are singletons. V dropped 8 bases and J dropped 5 bases, with 13 bases sitting between them. Germline CDR1 reads WSHSY; CDR2 reads SAAADI. This CDR3 has 12 amino acids. The sample holds a few counts of this clonotype. What it binds is not known. The source is a male donor with ankylosing spondylitis. Sample: blood, either unsorted or a sorted T cell fraction (not recorded which). The gene calls are TRBV10-2 and TRBJ2-7; D is perhaps TRBD1 or TRBD2 (5 bases each). CDR3 in amino acids: CASSGPWNEQYV. CDR3 DNA sequence: TGCGCCAGCTCGGGGCCCTGGAACGAGCAGTACGTC.